A single sample gave rise to the 12 T cell receptor beta chains below, sequenced in a study of blood T cell repertoires in COVID-19. Assay used: immunoSEQ multiplex PCR; TCRdb lists only in-frame clones, some missing. The data contain 260,000 or so clones, about 87% of them singletons. Sequenced input: PBMCs or T cells enriched from blood (not recorded which). The receptors derive from a woman in her 40s with acute COVID-19.

The chain employs TRBV27 and TRBJ1-5; the match to TRBD1 covers 9 bases. There are 16 residues in the CDR3. The ends lost 4 bases at V and 6 bases at J; junction bases unmatched: 10. Per germline, CDR1 MNHEY and CDR2 SMNVEV (reference sequence). Written as DNA, the CDR3 is TGTGCCAGCAGTTCTTTTCGGACAGGGGTTGGTCAGCCCCAGCATTTT. Translated, it gives CASSSFRTGVGQPQHF.

The rearrangement uses TRBV24-1 and TRBJ2-1; 10 bases match TRBD1. The CDR3 has 16 amino acids. Germline assignment: CDR1 KGHDR and CDR2 SFDVKD. V shed 3 bases, J shed 0 bases, and the junction held 1 base outside the gene matches. The CDR3, as DNA: TGTGCCACCAGTGATCGGACAGGGGGCTCCTACAATGAGCAGTTCTTC. It yields the protein CATSDRTGGSYNEQFF.

The V call is TRBV2, the J call TRBJ1-1; a possible D gene is TRBD1 (6 bases). Trimming took off 4 bases at V and 0 bases at J, with 12 bases between the two ends. This CDR3 contains 15 residues. The germline V gene encodes CDR1 SNHLY and CDR2 FYNNEI. CDR3 nucleotides: TGTGCCAGCAGTGGGGGGAGGGGGATGAACACTGAAGCTTTCTTT. Translation gives CASSGGRGMNTEAFF. The full variable domain, completed using reference TRBV2 and TRBJ1-1, is EPEVTQTPSHQVTQMGQEVILRCVPISNHLYFYWYRQILGQKVEFLVSFYNNEISEKSEIFDDQFSVERPDGSNFTLKIRSTKLEDSAMYFCASSGGRGMNTEAFFGQGTRLTVV.

V usage is TRBV5-1 and J usage is TRBJ1-6; TRBD1 matches at 8 bases. The V gene's germline CDR1 is SGHRS and CDR2 YFSETQ. V shed 4 bases and J 8 bases; nucleotides not matched to a gene: 8. The CDR3 has 15 amino acids. CDR3 region: CASSAIGQGDSPLHF. The CDR3 DNA follows: TGCGCCAGCAGCGCCATCGGACAGGGAGATTCACCCCTCCACTTT.

The rearrangement uses TRBV6-5 and TRBJ1-5; 7 nucleotides match TRBD1. J gave up 5 bases and V 6 bases, and 7 bases lay outside the gene matches. The CDR3 extends over 14 amino acids. Germline values: CDR1 MNHEY, CDR2 SVGAGI. CDR3 amino acids: CASSFQGVDQPQHF. The DNA for the CDR3 is TGTGCCAGCAGCTTCCAGGGGGTGGATCAGCCCCAGCATTTT.

The CDR3 here is CASRVGGPAVTYEQYF. The CDR3 DNA follows: TGTGCCAGCCGGGTGGGGGGGCCCGCGGTCACCTACGAGCAGTACTTC. The chain uses TRBV28 and TRBJ2-7, with a possible D match to TRBD2 (7 bases). CDR1 and CDR2 (germline): MDHEN, SYDVKM. CDR3 length equals 16 residues. V lost 8 bases and J 2 bases, leaving 22 bases between the germline ends. The whole variable domain, filled in from reference TRBV28 and TRBJ2-7, reads DVKVTQSSRYLVKRTGEKVFLECVQDMDHENMFWYRQDPGLGLRLIYFSYDVKMKEKGDIPEGYSVSREKKERFSLILESASTNQTSMYLCASRVGGPAVTYEQYFGPGTRLTVT.

This clone was seen just once. The chain has TRBV6-5 and TRBJ1-4; D is ambiguous. Between the trimmed V and J ends, which lost 2 bases and 5 bases, there was a span of 12 bases. Per germline, CDR1 MNHEY and CDR2 SVGAGI. The CDR3 contains 15 residues. The CDR3 sequence: CASSYGRQSNEKLFF. The CDR3 DNA follows: TGTGCCAGCAGTTACGGCAGACAAAGCAATGAAAAACTGTTTTTT.

The rearrangement links TRBV18 to TRBJ1-5; TRBD1 aligns across 10 bases. V lost 6 bases and J lost 11; bases outside the gene matches: 13. Germline lookup yields CDR1 KGHSH and CDR2 LQKENI. CDR3 size: 15 residues. DNA for the CDR3: TGTGCCAGCTCCCCAGGACAGGGGGGTTTCATGGCCCAGCATTTT. This translates into CASSPGQGGFMAQHF. The full variable domain, its missing parts supplied by reference TRBV18 and TRBJ1-5, is NAGVMQNPRHLVRRRGQEARLRCSPMKGHSHVYWYRQLPEEGLKFMVYLQKENIIDESGMPKERFSAEFPKEGPSILRIQQVVRGDSAAYFCASSPGQGGFMAQHFGDGTRLSIL.

The chain combines TRBV5-1 with TRBJ2-2; TRBD1 agrees at 7 bases. Germline V gene lookup returns CDR1 SGHRS and CDR2 YFSETQ. The junction had 9 bases not matched to a gene; V was cut back by 0 bases and J by 4 bases. The CDR3 has 17 amino acids. CDR3 amino acids: CASSLANGAGGTGELFF. The DNA for the CDR3 is TGCGCCAGCAGCTTGGCCAACGGGGCAGGGGGCACCGGGGAGCTGTTTTTT.

This chain joins TRBV27 and TRBJ2-2, with 14 positions matching TRBD2. Per germline, CDR1 MNHEY and CDR2 SMNVEV (reference sequence). This CDR3 spans 18 amino acids. With 5 bases clipped from V and 4 bases from J, the junction kept 9 bases outside the gene matches. CDR3 coding DNA: TGTGCCAGCAGTATACGCGGGACTAGCGGGAGTTTCACCGGGGAGCTGTTTTTT. Its protein product is CASSIRGTSGSFTGELFF.

The chain links TRBV30 to TRBJ1-2; 7 bases are a match to TRBD1. The CDR3 has 14 residues. After removal of 1 base from V and 7 bases from J, the junction contained 9 bases not matched to a gene. Germline CDR1 GTSNPN, CDR2 SVGIG (reference sequence). The CDR3 DNA reads TGTGCCTGGAGTGCAGACAGGGAGTGGGGTGGCTACACCTTC. Its protein is CAWSADREWGGYTF.

This clone occurred a few times. Other DNA sequences in the same sample also yield this CDR3. The chain carries TRBV27 and TRBJ1-2; 7 positions agree with TRBD1. CDR1 MNHEY and CDR2 SMNVEV come from the germline V gene (reference sequence). The V segment lost 1 base and the J segment 0 bases; nucleotides outside the gene matches: 2. The CDR3 is made up of 15 amino acids. CDR3 region: CASSLYRGANYGYTF. CDR3 nucleotides: TGTGCCAGCAGTTTATACAGGGGAGCTAACTATGGCTACACCTTC.